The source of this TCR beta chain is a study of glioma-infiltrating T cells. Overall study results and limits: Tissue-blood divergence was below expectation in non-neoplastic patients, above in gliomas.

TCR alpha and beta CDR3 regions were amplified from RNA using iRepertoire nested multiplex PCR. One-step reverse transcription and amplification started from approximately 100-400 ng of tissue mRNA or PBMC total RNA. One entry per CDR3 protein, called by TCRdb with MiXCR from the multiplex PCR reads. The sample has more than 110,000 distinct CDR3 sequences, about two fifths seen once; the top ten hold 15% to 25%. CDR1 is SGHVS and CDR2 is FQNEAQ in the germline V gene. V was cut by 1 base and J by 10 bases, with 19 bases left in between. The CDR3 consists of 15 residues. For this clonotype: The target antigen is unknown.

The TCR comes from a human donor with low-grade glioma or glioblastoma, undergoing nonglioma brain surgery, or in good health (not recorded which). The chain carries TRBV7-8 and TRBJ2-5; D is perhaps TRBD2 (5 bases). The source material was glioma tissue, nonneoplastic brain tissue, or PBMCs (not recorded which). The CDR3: CASSLGFRRGFGQYF. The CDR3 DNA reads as TGTGCCAGCAGCTTAGGGTTCCGCCGGGGATTTGGCCAGTACTTC.